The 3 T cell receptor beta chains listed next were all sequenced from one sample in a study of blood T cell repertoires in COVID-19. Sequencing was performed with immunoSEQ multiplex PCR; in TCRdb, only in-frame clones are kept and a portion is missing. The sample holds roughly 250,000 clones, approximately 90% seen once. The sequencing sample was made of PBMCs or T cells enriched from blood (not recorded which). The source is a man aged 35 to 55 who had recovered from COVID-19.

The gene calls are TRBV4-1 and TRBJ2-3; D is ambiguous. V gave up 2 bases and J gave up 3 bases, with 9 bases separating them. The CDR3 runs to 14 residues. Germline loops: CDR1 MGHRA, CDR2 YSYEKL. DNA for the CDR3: TGCGCCAGCAGCCAAAACGGCGGTACAGATACGCAGTATTTT. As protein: CASSQNGGTDTQYF.

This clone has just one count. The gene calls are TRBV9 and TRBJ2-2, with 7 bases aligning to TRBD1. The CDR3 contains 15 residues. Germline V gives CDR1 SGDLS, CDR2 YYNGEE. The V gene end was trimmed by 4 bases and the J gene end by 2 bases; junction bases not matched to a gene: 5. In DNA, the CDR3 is TGTGCCAGCAGCCCGAGGGACAGAAACACCGGGGAGCTGTTTTTT. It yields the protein CASSPRDRNTGELFF.

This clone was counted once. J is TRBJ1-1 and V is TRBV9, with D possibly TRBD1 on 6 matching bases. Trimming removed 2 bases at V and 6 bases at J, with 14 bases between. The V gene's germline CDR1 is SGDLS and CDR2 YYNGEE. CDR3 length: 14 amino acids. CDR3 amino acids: CASSVEVAGAEAFF. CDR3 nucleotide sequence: TGTGCCAGCAGCGTTGAGGTGGCAGGGGCTGAAGCTTTCTTT.